Listed below are T cell receptor beta chains from one sample, sequenced in a study of control samples from healthy donors and cancer patients. Assay used: immunoSEQ multiplex PCR; TCRdb lists only in-frame clones, some missing. The sample lists about 160,000 clones, roughly 90% occurring once. Sample: blood. All receptors come from a man under 40 in good health. CDR3s include the opening cysteine and the closing phenylalanine or tryptophan. D genes are given only for firm matches. Only part of the rows carry a size: once, few, many, or a class if the clone is expanded.

cdr3_nt: TGTGCCAGCAGCAAAGACAGGGTAGGAGGCTACACCTTC; cdr3_aa: CASSKDRVGGYTF; d_call: TRBD1; j_call: TRBJ1-2; v_call: TRBV27; clone_size: few
cdr3_nt: TGTGCCAGCAGCTTGGACCAGCCCCAGCATTTT; cdr3_aa: CASSLDQPQHF; d_call: NA; j_call: TRBJ1-5; v_call: TRBV5-8; clone_size: NA
cdr3_nt: TGTGCCAGCAGCTCGGAGCTCTCGTTCAATGAGCAGTTCTTC; cdr3_aa: CASSSELSFNEQFF; d_call: NA; j_call: TRBJ2-1; v_call: TRBV18; clone_size: few
cdr3_nt: TGTGCCAGCAGCTTAGTCAAAGCAAGCGAGCAGTACTTC; cdr3_aa: CASSLVKASEQYF; d_call: NA; j_call: TRBJ2-7; v_call: TRBV7-3; clone_size: NA
cdr3_nt: TGTGCCAGTGTTTCCCGGGAGCGGTCCTACAATGAGCAGTTCTTC; cdr3_aa: CASVSRERSYNEQFF; d_call: NA; j_call: TRBJ2-1; v_call: TRBV19; clone_size: NA
cdr3_nt: TGCAGCGTCGGCGGGGAGAGCTCCTACAATGAGCAGTTCTTC; cdr3_aa: CSVGGESSYNEQFF; d_call: NA; j_call: TRBJ2-1; v_call: TRBV29-1; clone_size: NA
cdr3_nt: TGTGCCAGCACCCGAGAGGATACGCAGTATTTT; cdr3_aa: CASTREDTQYF; d_call: NA; j_call: TRBJ2-3; v_call: TRBV28; clone_size: NA
cdr3_nt: TGTGCCAGCAGTGAAGGTACAGGGTGGAACACTGAAGCTTTCTTT; cdr3_aa: CASSEGTGWNTEAFF; d_call: NA; j_call: TRBJ1-1; v_call: TRBV6-1; clone_size: NA
cdr3_nt: TGCGCCAGCAGCCTTAACTCGGACGGTTTTAATGAAAAACTGTTTTTT; cdr3_aa: CASSLNSDGFNEKLFF; d_call: NA; j_call: TRBJ1-4; v_call: TRBV4-1; clone_size: NA
cdr3_nt: TGTGCCAGCAGCACTCCGGGTAGGATCACTGAAGCTTTCTTT; cdr3_aa: CASSTPGRITEAFF; d_call: NA; j_call: TRBJ1-1; v_call: TRBV19; clone_size: NA
cdr3_nt: TGTGCCAGCAGCTCGGGTCAGACCCAGTACTTC; cdr3_aa: CASSSGQTQYF; d_call: NA; j_call: TRBJ2-5; v_call: TRBV5-4; clone_size: NA
cdr3_nt: TGTGCCAGCAGCCAAGAATCGGGCCGGCGGGCTTTCTTT; cdr3_aa: CASSQESGRRAFF; d_call: NA; j_call: TRBJ1-1; v_call: TRBV3-1/TRBV3-2; clone_size: once
cdr3_nt: TGCAGTGCCCAGGGGGGGCCTGAAGCTTTCTTT; cdr3_aa: CSAQGGPEAFF; d_call: TRBD1; j_call: TRBJ1-1; v_call: TRBV20-1; clone_size: NA
cdr3_nt: TGTGCCAGCACGTGGGACAGGGAGGAGACCCAGTACTTC; cdr3_aa: CASTWDREETQYF; d_call: TRBD1; j_call: TRBJ2-5; v_call: TRBV2; clone_size: NA
cdr3_nt: TGTGCCAGCAGTTGGGACAGGGAAAGGGGCACAGATACGCAGTATTTT; cdr3_aa: CASSWDRERGTDTQYF; d_call: TRBD1; j_call: TRBJ2-3; v_call: TRBV6-2/TRBV6-3; clone_size: NA
cdr3_nt: TGTGCCAGCAGCCTAAAGGGGATAAGCAATCAGCCCCAGCATTTT; cdr3_aa: CASSLKGISNQPQHF; d_call: NA; j_call: TRBJ1-5; v_call: TRBV7-2; clone_size: NA
cdr3_nt: TGTTCCAGCGCCCTGGAGGCCTTCTCTGGAAACACCATATATTTT; cdr3_aa: CSSALEAFSGNTIYF; d_call: NA; j_call: TRBJ1-3; v_call: TRBV6-5; clone_size: once
cdr3_nt: TGTGCCACCAGGTCTAGCGGGATAAGGCAGTCCCAGTACTTC; cdr3_aa: CATRSSGIRQSQYF; d_call: TRBD2; j_call: TRBJ2-5; v_call: TRBV15; clone_size: NA
cdr3_nt: TGTGCCAGCAGCCACCGGACGGTCACGAACACCGGGGAGCTGTTTTTT; cdr3_aa: CASSHRTVTNTGELFF; d_call: NA; j_call: TRBJ2-2; v_call: TRBV14; clone_size: once
cdr3_nt: TGTGCCAGCAGCTTTATTACCGGGGAGCTGTTTTTT; cdr3_aa: CASSFITGELFF; d_call: NA; j_call: TRBJ2-2; v_call: TRBV7-9; clone_size: NA
cdr3_nt: TGTGCCAGCGGGACAGAGACTGAAGCTTTCTTT; cdr3_aa: CASGTETEAFF; d_call: TRBD1; j_call: TRBJ1-1; v_call: TRBV27; clone_size: NA
cdr3_nt: TGTGCCAGCAGCCCACAGGGGCGCAGGGAGACCCAGTACTTC; cdr3_aa: CASSPQGRRETQYF; d_call: TRBD1; j_call: TRBJ2-5; v_call: TRBV13; clone_size: NA
cdr3_nt: TGTGCCAGCAGTTATCAGCCCCAGCATTTT; cdr3_aa: CASSYQPQHF; d_call: NA; j_call: TRBJ1-5; v_call: TRBV6-5; clone_size: NA
cdr3_nt: TGTGCCAGCAGCCAGGTGGGGGGGGTGGTCACTGAAGCTTTCTTT; cdr3_aa: CASSQVGGVVTEAFF; d_call: NA; j_call: TRBJ1-1; v_call: TRBV3-1/TRBV3-2; clone_size: NA
cdr3_nt: TGTGCCAGCAGTGAGTCCAGGGGGCCTAATCAGCCCCAGCATTTT; cdr3_aa: CASSESRGPNQPQHF; d_call: TRBD1; j_call: TRBJ1-5; v_call: TRBV6-4; clone_size: NA
cdr3_nt: TGCGCCAGCAGCCCGCAGTCGACTAGCGGGTACAATGAGCAGTTCTTC; cdr3_aa: CASSPQSTSGYNEQFF; d_call: TRBD2; j_call: TRBJ2-1; v_call: TRBV5-1; clone_size: NA
cdr3_nt: TGTGCCACCAGTGATTCTGTTCCGGGGGCAGGGGGCTACACCTTC; cdr3_aa: CATSDSVPGAGGYTF; d_call: NA; j_call: TRBJ1-2; v_call: TRBV24-1; clone_size: NA
cdr3_nt: TGTGCCAGCAGTGAGTCAGATAGGACTGAAGCTTTCTTT; cdr3_aa: CASSESDRTEAFF; d_call: NA; j_call: TRBJ1-1; v_call: TRBV6-1; clone_size: NA
cdr3_nt: TGTGCCAGCAGCTTACGAAGGGATCAGCCCCAGCATTTT; cdr3_aa: CASSLRRDQPQHF; d_call: NA; j_call: TRBJ1-5; v_call: TRBV7-9; clone_size: NA
cdr3_nt: TGTGCCAGCAATAGGGACATGAACACTGAAGCTTTCTTT; cdr3_aa: CASNRDMNTEAFF; d_call: NA; j_call: TRBJ1-1; v_call: TRBV2; clone_size: NA
cdr3_nt: TGTGCCAGCAGTTTTCAGGGGAGTGCTCAGCCCCAGCATTTT; cdr3_aa: CASSFQGSAQPQHF; d_call: NA; j_call: TRBJ1-5; v_call: TRBV27; clone_size: NA
cdr3_nt: TGTGCCAGCAGTTACTTGGGCGCCCGGAAGTCAGGAAAACTGTTTTTT; cdr3_aa: CASSYLGARKSGKLFF; d_call: NA; j_call: TRBJ1-4; v_call: TRBV6-5; clone_size: NA
cdr3_nt: TGTGCCATCAGTGAGTCGGGGGGGAAATTCCAAGAGACCCAGTACTTC; cdr3_aa: CAISESGGKFQETQYF; d_call: TRBD2; j_call: TRBJ2-5; v_call: TRBV10-3; clone_size: NA
cdr3_nt: TGTGCCAGCAGGAGAGGGTTGGGGACCGCACCCCTCCACTTT; cdr3_aa: CASRRGLGTAPLHF; d_call: NA; j_call: TRBJ1-6; v_call: TRBV2; clone_size: NA
cdr3_nt: TGTGCCAGCAGCCATCAACCAGGAGGGAGGGGAAAAGAGACCCAGTACTTC; cdr3_aa: CASSHQPGGRGKETQYF; d_call: TRBD2; j_call: TRBJ2-5; v_call: TRBV3-1/TRBV3-2; clone_size: NA
cdr3_nt: TGTGCCACCAGTGGGGGAAAGGGTCAGCCCCAGCATTTT; cdr3_aa: CATSGGKGQPQHF; d_call: NA; j_call: TRBJ1-5; v_call: TRBV24-1; clone_size: NA
cdr3_nt: TGTGCCAGCAGTTCACAGGGGGCTGGAGAGAATGAAAAACTGTTTTTT; cdr3_aa: CASSSQGAGENEKLFF; d_call: TRBD1; j_call: TRBJ1-4; v_call: TRBV27; clone_size: NA
cdr3_nt: TGTGCCAGTAGTTACTCAGGGACGGTCTATGGCTACACCTTC; cdr3_aa: CASSYSGTVYGYTF; d_call: NA; j_call: TRBJ1-2; v_call: TRBV6-2/TRBV6-3; clone_size: once
cdr3_nt: TGTGCCAGCAGTTACTTCAGCGGGGGGCAAGAGACCCAGTACTTC; cdr3_aa: CASSYFSGGQETQYF; d_call: TRBD2; j_call: TRBJ2-5; v_call: TRBV6-5; clone_size: NA
cdr3_nt: TGTGCCAGCAGTGAAGAGGCAGGATCGCGATATGGCTACACCTTC; cdr3_aa: CASSEEAGSRYGYTF; d_call: NA; j_call: TRBJ1-2; v_call: TRBV6-1; clone_size: NA
cdr3_nt: TGTGCCAGCCGCGGCCGAGTTACCATATATTTT; cdr3_aa: CASRGRVTIYF; d_call: NA; j_call: TRBJ1-3; v_call: TRBV28; clone_size: NA